The T cell receptor beta chain under discussion was sequenced for a study of CD8 T cells in ankylosing spondylitis. Study observations and caveats: Disease-linked clones were reportedly significantly enriched in matched ankylosing spondylitis synovial fluid. Some motif variants were previously reported in reactive arthritis synovial fluid and blood. Seven to nine highly homologous variants made up a TCR beta motif that seemed to typify ankylosing spondylitis blood.

The TCR beta libraries were generated through quantitative 5'-RACE incorporating molecular barcodes. TCRdb used MiXCR to reprocess the 5' RACE reads, holding one entry per CDR3 protein. This sample yields roughly 230,000 distinct CDR3 sequences, of which 8.2% are seen a single time; roughly 5% belongs to the top ten. This clonotype appeared a few times. Its antigen remains unidentified. Unmatched junction bases numbered 9, after V lost 5 bases and J lost 4 bases. Germline V lookup: CDR1 SEHNR, CDR2 FQNEAQ (reference sequence). This CDR3 is 15 amino acids long. The sample taken for sequencing was blood, either unsorted or a sorted T cell fraction (not recorded which). The origin of this receptor is a female donor with ankylosing spondylitis or in good health (not recorded which). This chain links TRBV7-9 with TRBJ2-7, with 9 nucleotides matching TRBD1. CDR3 in DNA: TGTGCCAGCAGCCAGGCTGGGACAGGGAGTTACGAGCAGTACTTC. This gives the protein CASSQAGTGSYEQYF.